This TCR beta chain was captured in a study of identical twins. Study observations and caveats: For out-of-frame alpha sequences shared by twins, low generation probability was in excess. Donors were not followed over many years; analysis was cross-sectional.

The CDR3 sequence is 14 residues long. The V end was cut by 5 bases, the J end by 6 bases, with 11 bases between. This clonotype was counted at least ten times. The antigen remains undetermined. TCRdb called the 5' RACE reads again in MiXCR, with one record for every CDR3 protein. Here the sample spans around 470,000 distinct CDR3 sequences, 12% to 15% being singletons. The sample was also linked to a second study, of yellow fever vaccine responses in identical twins.

This clonotype was obtained from a woman aged 18 to 35 in good health. The chain recombines TRBV12-3 or TRBV12-4 with TRBJ1-6; D gene unclear. The source material was CD4+ T cells sorted from blood. CDR3 coding DNA: TGTGCCAGCAGTCGGCGGATTCCTAATTCACCCCTCCACTTT. It encodes CASSRRIPNSPLHF.